This TCR beta chain was sequenced during a study of CD8 T cells in ankylosing spondylitis. The CDR3 runs to 15 residues. After removal of 4 bases from V and 2 bases from J, the junction contained 6 bases not matched to a gene. CDR1 MGHDK and CDR2 SYGVNS come from the germline V gene. In making TCR beta libraries, quantitative 5'-RACE with molecular barcodes was used. TCRdb passed the 5' RACE reads through MiXCR, listing each CDR3 protein once. The table records hundreds of thousands of distinct CDR3 sequences, roughly 10% of them present only once. General observations from the study: Researchers report that disease-linked clones proved CD8+ and relatively rare in peripheral blood. Significantly higher representation of disease-linked clones was reported for matched ankylosing spondylitis synovial fluid. Earlier work had already found some motif variants in reactive arthritis synovial fluid and blood. Within ankylosing spondylitis blood, a TCR beta motif made up of eight highly homologous variants appeared to be characteristic.

About this clonotype: Its antigen is undetermined.

This sequence was found in a male donor with ankylosing spondylitis. Sequencing was carried out using blood, either unsorted or a sorted T cell fraction (not recorded which). The J gene is TRBJ2-3, the V gene TRBV25-1; 7 nucleotides line up with TRBD1. The CDR3 protein is CASSATTGDTDTQYF. DNA for the CDR3: TGTGCCAGCAGTGCGACTACAGGGGACACAGATACGCAGTATTTT.